Listed here are 5 T cell receptor beta chains from one sample, sequenced in a study of T cells after yellow fever vaccination. TCRdb reanalysed the 5' RACE reads using MiXCR and keeps one entry per CDR3 protein. The profile shows 300,000 to 400,000 distinct CDR3 sequences, approximately 12% of them singletons. Sequencing used CD4+ T cells sorted from PBMCs, obtained 15 days after the yellow fever booster vaccination. The receptors were sampled from a man younger than 30 who received the YFV17D yellow fever vaccine.

This clonotype showed up many times. The chain uses TRBV5-5 and TRBJ1-1, with D uncertain. V was trimmed by 1 base and J by 1 base, leaving 5 bases between them. Germline V gene sequence: CDR1 SGHKS, CDR2 YYEKEE (reference sequence). The CDR3 length is 13 residues. The CDR3 coding sequence is TGTGCCAGCAGCTTGCCTCGGAACACTGAAGCTTTCTTT. Encoded protein: CASSLPRNTEAFF.

This clonotype was seen ten or more times. The chain links TRBV6-7 to TRBJ2-1; 11 bases line up with TRBD1. TRBV6-7 is sorted into the ORF group, with uncertain function. Trimming at V came to 5 bases and at J to 6 bases, leaving 3 bases not matched to a gene. The CDR3 is made up of 14 amino acids. CDR3: CASSPGTGGNEQFF. The CDR3 DNA sequence: TGTGCCAGCAGTCCCGGGACAGGGGGCAATGAGCAGTTCTTC.

The V gene is TRBV6-5, the J gene TRBJ1-6; D is possibly TRBD1 (5 bases). This CDR3 spans 14 amino acids. Germline V gene lookup returns CDR1 MNHEY and CDR2 SVGAGI. Between the trimmed V and J ends, which lost 6 bases and 5 bases, there was a span of 11 bases. The CDR3 spells CASRPGRDNSPLHF. As DNA, the CDR3 is TGTGCCAGCAGACCGGGACGGGATAATTCACCCCTCCACTTT.

This clonotype was counted at least ten times. The chain joins TRBV6-2 or TRBV6-3 to TRBJ2-7; D is possibly TRBD1 (6 bases). The germline CDR1 and CDR2 sequences are MNHEY and SVGEGT. Trimming took 7 bases from V and 9 from J, leaving 16 bases between them. The CDR3 is 12 residues long. CDR3 in amino acids: CASISVGTTQYF. Written as DNA, the CDR3 is TGTGCCAGCATCTCAGTCGGGACAACGCAGTACTTC.

This clonotype appeared a few times. This chain links TRBV7-2 with TRBJ2-3; TRBD1 matches 8 bases. Germline V gene data show CDR1 as SGHTA and CDR2 as FQGNSA. J gave up 4 bases and V 3 bases, and 3 bases lay outside the gene matches. This CDR3 has 14 amino acids. CDR3 protein: CASSFQGAADTQYF. The CDR3, as DNA: TGTGCCAGCAGCTTTCAGGGGGCGGCAGATACGCAGTATTTT.